The TCR beta chain under discussion was sequenced for a study of blood T cell repertoires in COVID-19. Whole-study context: Samples representing acute and convalescent COVID-19 were sourced from the United States, Italy and Spain. From T cells, B-cell-depleted T cells, or PBMCs came the material, which was cDNA or gDNA.

One Seattle source followed patients from active infection through their disease course. As handled by the study authors: Amplification of reference gene primers was used by the study to estimate nucleated cell counts. TCRdb's copy holds only in-frame clones and misses some; the assay was immunoSEQ multiplex PCR. V and J calls and clone size are given by that table; D and trimming were obtained from the DNA. The sample records approximately 500,000 clones, 70% to 90% being singletons. Sequenced sample: peripheral blood. The sequence was obtained from a woman in her 50s with COVID-19, enrolled during active disease.

DNA of the CDR3: TGTGCCAGCAGTGAGTTAGCGGGGTCCTACAATGAGCAGTTCTTC. Its translation is CASSELAGSYNEQFF. V and J are TRBV2 and TRBJ2-1; 8 bases match TRBD2. CDR1 SNHLY and CDR2 FYNNEI come from the germline V gene. J lost 1 base, V lost 3 bases, and 2 bases had no gene match. CDR3 length: 15 amino acids. Using reference TRBV2 and TRBJ2-1 for the parts outside the CDR3, the full variable domain is EPEVTQTPSHQVTQMGQEVILRCVPISNHLYFYWYRQILGQKVEFLVSFYNNEISEKSEIFDDQFSVERPDGSNFTLKIRSTKLEDSAMYFCASSELAGSYNEQFFGPGTRLTVL.